These 17 T cell receptor beta chains were all obtained from the same sample, sequenced in a study of control samples from healthy donors and cancer patients. Clones were read by immunoSEQ multiplex PCR, and TCRdb kept only the in-frame ones, dropping some. The profile shows roughly 79,000 clones, roughly 84% of them singletons. Sequences were obtained from blood. All receptors derive from a man aged 50-60 years in good health.

The V call is TRBV6-5, the J call TRBJ1-6, with D possibly matching TRBD1 (6 bases). This CDR3 has 14 amino acids. V was cut by 0 bases and J by 7 bases, with 7 bases left in between. Germline V gives CDR1 MNHEY, CDR2 SVGAGI. The CDR3 here is CASSYSRGNSPLHF. Here the CDR3 DNA reads TGTGCCAGCAGTTACTCAAGGGGGAATTCACCCCTCCACTTT.

The V gene is TRBV2, the J gene TRBJ2-2; 7 bases agree with TRBD1. The CDR3 is made up of 14 amino acids. The germline CDR1 and CDR2 sequences are SNHLY and FYNNEI. The junction had 7 bases not matched to a gene; V was cut back by 7 bases and J by 5 bases. This CDR3 is CASKGYRGTGELFF. For the CDR3, the DNA is TGTGCCAGCAAAGGTTACAGGGGAACCGGGGAGCTGTTTTTT.

J is TRBJ2-5 and V is TRBV6-1; no clear D gene. V gave up 3 bases and J gave up 5 bases, with 7 bases separating them. The length of the CDR3 is 12 residues. Germline CDR1 is MNHNS and CDR2 is SASEGT. CDR3: CASSEGWETQYF. The CDR3 bases are TGTGCCAGCAGTGAGGGTTGGGAGACCCAGTACTTC.

The chain couples TRBV15 to TRBJ1-1, with 9 bases aligning to TRBD1. V was clipped by 6 bases and J by 5 bases; unmatched bases: 7. CDR1 and CDR2 (germline): LNHNV, YYDKDF (reference sequence). The CDR3 runs to 14 residues. The CDR3: CATRRDREGTEAFF. The CDR3 coding sequence is TGTGCCACCAGAAGGGACAGGGAGGGGACTGAAGCTTTCTTT.

The chain has TRBV5-1 and TRBJ1-5, with TRBD1 as a possible D gene (5 bases). Germline loops: CDR1 SGHRS, CDR2 YFSETQ. This CDR3 is built from 13 residues. Trimming cost V 5 bases and J 2 bases, with 8 bases left between them. The CDR3 loop is CASREGGNQPQHF. The DNA of the CDR3 is TGCGCCAGCAGAGAAGGGGGCAATCAGCCCCAGCATTTT.

V usage is TRBV27 and J usage is TRBJ2-7; 7 bases are shared with TRBD2. Germline assignment: CDR1 MNHEY and CDR2 SMNVEV (reference sequence). V shed 2 bases, J shed 0 bases, and the junction held 7 bases outside the gene matches. The CDR3 is 16 residues long. The CDR3 coding sequence is TGTGCCAGCAGTTTAATCTGGCGGGGGAGCTCCTACGAGCAGTACTTC. It yields the protein CASSLIWRGSSYEQYF.

The table lists this clone with a count of one. The J gene is TRBJ2-5, the V gene TRBV6-2 or TRBV6-3; D not resolved. Germline V gene lookup returns CDR1 MNHEY and CDR2 SVGEGT. The CDR3 sequence is 18 residues long. Trimming shortened V by 6 bases and J by 0 bases, and 23 bases separated the two germline ends. CDR3 protein: CASSPPLQMSIHQETQYF. DNA for the CDR3: TGTGCCAGCAGCCCCCCCCTGCAGATGAGTATTCACCAAGAGACCCAGTACTTC.

The CDR3: CASRSLRLGETQYF. Written as DNA, the CDR3 is TGTGCCAGCAGGTCACTACGACTGGGCGAGACCCAGTACTTC. V is TRBV7-2 and J is TRBJ2-5; D gene uncertain. V was shortened by 6 bases and J by 5 bases, with 16 bases between the two germline ends. Germline lookup yields CDR1 SGHTA and CDR2 FQGNSA. The CDR3 is made up of 14 amino acids.

The rearrangement links TRBV27 to TRBJ2-7, with 10 bases identical to TRBD2. The germline V gene encodes CDR1 MNHEY and CDR2 SMNVEV (reference sequence). The trim removed 6 bases at V and 6 bases at J, leaving 8 bases unmatched. This CDR3 is 14 amino acids long. Written as DNA, the CDR3 is TGTGCCAGCAGCCCGAGCGGGAGGGTATCCGAGCAGTACTTC. Translated: CASSPSGRVSEQYF.

The chain employs TRBV7-2 and TRBJ1-2; no firm D call. Trimming took 6 bases from V and 2 from J, leaving 13 bases between them. Germline V gives CDR1 SGHTA, CDR2 FQGNSA. This CDR3 has 14 amino acids. This chain's CDR3 is CASSLTWTNYGYTF. The CDR3 region has the DNA TGTGCCAGCAGTCTGACATGGACCAACTATGGCTACACCTTC.

The gene calls are TRBV7-2 and TRBJ2-3; a possible D gene is TRBD1 (6 bases). Trimming stripped 1 base from V and 1 base from J, with 9 bases between. The length of the CDR3 is 15 residues. Germline V lookup: CDR1 SGHTA, CDR2 FQGNSA. The CDR3 here is CASSLDRQGTDTQYF. CDR3 nucleotides: TGTGCCAGCAGCTTAGACCGACAGGGCACAGATACGCAGTATTTT.

The V call is TRBV28, the J call TRBJ2-6, with D tentatively TRBD2 (7 bases). The CDR3 runs to 16 residues. The V and J ends lost 8 bases and 4 bases respectively, with 18 bases between them. Germline V gene data show CDR1 as MDHEN and CDR2 as SYDVKM. This chain's CDR3 is CASAIGGQGGANVLTF. The DNA of the CDR3 is TGTGCCAGCGCAATCGGGGGGCAGGGGGGGGCCAACGTCCTGACTTTC. Looking up the rest from reference TRBV28 and TRBJ2-6 gives the full variable domain: DVKVTQSSRYLVKRTGEKVFLECVQDMDHENMFWYRQDPGLGLRLIYFSYDVKMKEKGDIPEGYSVSREKKERFSLILESASTNQTSMYLCASAIGGQGGANVLTFGAGSRLTVL.

CDR3 sequence: CASSLGSRGRGYGYTF. DNA of the CDR3: TGTGCCAGCAGCTTAGGTAGTAGGGGACGAGGCTATGGCTACACCTTC. The chain couples TRBV7-6 to TRBJ1-2; D might be TRBD1 (5 bases). Germline lookup yields CDR1 SGHVS and CDR2 FNYEAQ. V was shortened by 1 base and J by 4 bases, with 16 bases between the two germline ends. The CDR3 sequence is 16 residues long.

CDR3 sequence: CAATPALVFQGKNTEAFF. The CDR3 DNA reads TGTGCCGCTACACCAGCCTTAGTCTTCCAGGGGAAGAACACTGAAGCTTTCTTT. The gene calls are TRBV28 and TRBJ1-1, with D tentatively TRBD1 (6 bases). This CDR3 contains 18 residues. Between the trimmed V and J ends, which lost 11 bases and 1 base, there was a span of 29 bases. In germline, CDR1 is MDHEN, CDR2 SYDVKM.

The chain links TRBV9 to TRBJ1-2; 8 nucleotides match TRBD1. There are 15 residues in the CDR3. Per germline, CDR1 SGDLS and CDR2 YYNGEE. Trimming removed 4 bases from V and 3 bases from J; junction bases left unmatched: 8. CDR3: CASSSETGEYYGYTF. CDR3 DNA sequence: TGTGCCAGCAGCAGTGAGACAGGGGAGTACTATGGCTACACCTTC. The variable domain in full, with the rest retrieved from reference TRBV9 and TRBJ1-2, is DSGVTQTPKHLITATGQRVTLRCSPRSGDLSVYWYQQSLDQGLQFLIQYYNGEERAKGNILERFSAQQFPDLHSELNLSSLELGDSALYFCASSSETGEYYGYTFGSGTRLTVV.

The chain links TRBV11-2 to TRBJ2-1; 11 bases fit TRBD2. After removal of 1 base from V and 10 bases from J, the junction contained 9 bases not matched to a gene. The CDR3 length is 16 residues. Germline CDR1 is SGHAT and CDR2 is FQNNGV. This CDR3 is CASSLATSGVWREQFF. The CDR3 bases are TGTGCCAGCAGCTTAGCGACTAGCGGGGTCTGGAGGGAGCAGTTCTTC.

This clone showed up just once. The chain recombines TRBV25-1 with TRBJ2-2; either TRBD1 or TRBD2 may supply D (5 bases each). The CDR3 runs 17 residues. Germline V gives CDR1 MGHDK, CDR2 SYGVNS. Trimming took off 4 bases at V and 2 bases at J, with 17 bases between the two ends. This CDR3 reads CASSGVSGTFNTGELFF. The CDR3 DNA reads TGTGCCAGCAGTGGGGTTTCCGGGACCTTTAACACCGGGGAGCTGTTTTTT.